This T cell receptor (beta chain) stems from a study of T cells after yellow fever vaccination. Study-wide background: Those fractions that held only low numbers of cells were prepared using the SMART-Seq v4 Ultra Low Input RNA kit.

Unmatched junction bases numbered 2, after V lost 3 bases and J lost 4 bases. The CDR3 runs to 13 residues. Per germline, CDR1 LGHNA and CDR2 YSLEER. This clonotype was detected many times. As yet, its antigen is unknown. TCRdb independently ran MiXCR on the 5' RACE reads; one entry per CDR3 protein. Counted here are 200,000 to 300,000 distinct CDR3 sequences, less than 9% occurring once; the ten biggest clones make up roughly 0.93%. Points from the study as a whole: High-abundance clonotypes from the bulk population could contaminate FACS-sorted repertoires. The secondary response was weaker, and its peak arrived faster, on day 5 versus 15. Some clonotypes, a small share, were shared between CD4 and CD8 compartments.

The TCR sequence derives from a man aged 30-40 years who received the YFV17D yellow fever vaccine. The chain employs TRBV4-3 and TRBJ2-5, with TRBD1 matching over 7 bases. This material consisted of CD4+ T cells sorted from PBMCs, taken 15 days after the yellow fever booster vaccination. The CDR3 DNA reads TGCGCCAGCAGCCAGCACAGGGGAGAGACCCAGTACTTC. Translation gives CASSQHRGETQYF.